These 24 T cell receptor beta chains share one sample of origin, sequenced in a study of blood T cells in healthy people across ages. A second PCR, run for about 7 to 12 cycles, used a sample-barcoded 5' primer plus a J-beta primer mix. TCRdb analysed the 5' RACE reads with MiXCR anew, one entry per CDR3 protein. This sample has 1,800,000 or so distinct CDR3 sequences, with roughly two fifths found just once. The sample taken for sequencing was blood. Receptors originate from a human donor in good health.

This clonotype has a single count. The chain recombines TRBV19 with TRBJ2-1; 9 positions match TRBD2. From germline, CDR1 is LNHDA and CDR2 SQIVND (reference sequence). With 6 bases clipped from V and 11 bases from J, the junction kept 14 bases outside the gene matches. The CDR3 has 15 residues. The DNA of the CDR3 is TGTGCCAGTAGGGGGCGAGGTAGCGGGGGCGAACAGCAGTTCTTC. This encodes CASRGRGSGGEQQFF.

This clonotype appeared a few times. The J gene is TRBJ2-2, the V gene TRBV18; D unresolved. CDR1 and CDR2 from the germline V gene are KGHSH and LQKENI. The CDR3 spans 16 residues. V was trimmed by 0 bases and J by 1 base, leaving 9 bases between them. The CDR3 nucleotides are TGTGCCAGCTCACCACCCCGAAGTCTGAACACCGGGGAGCTGTTTTTT. Its translation: CASSPPRSLNTGELFF.

This sequence joins TRBV9 and TRBJ2-2, with D perhaps TRBD1 or TRBD2 (5 bases each). Germline values: CDR1 SGDLS, CDR2 YYNGEE. This CDR3 is built from 13 residues. V lost 6 bases to trimming and J lost 4 bases, with 10 bases between them. The CDR3 is CASNEGPTGELFF. As DNA, the CDR3 is TGTGCCAGCAATGAGGGGCCCACCGGGGAGCTGTTTTTT. Filled out from reference TRBV9 and TRBJ2-2, the complete variable domain reads DSGVTQTPKHLITATGQRVTLRCSPRSGDLSVYWYQQSLDQGLQFLIQYYNGEERAKGNILERFSAQQFPDLHSELNLSSLELGDSALYFCASNEGPTGELFFGEGSRLTVL.

The rearrangement uses TRBV6-2 or TRBV6-3 and TRBJ2-7; maybe TRBD1 (5 bases). V lost 8 bases to trimming and J lost 5 bases, with 10 bases between them. This CDR3 contains 11 residues. Per germline, CDR1 MNHEY and CDR2 SVGEGT. The CDR3 sequence: CASGRVDEQYF. CDR3 in DNA: TGTGCCAGCGGCAGGGTAGACGAGCAGTACTTC.

V and J are TRBV7-2 and TRBJ2-1; D is uncertain. The CDR3 has 14 amino acids. Germline CDR1 and CDR2: SGHTA and FQGNSA. The V end was cut by 1 base, the J end by 6 bases, with 10 bases between. DNA of the CDR3: TGTGCCAGCAGCTTAGAGTTACCCCCCAATGAGCAGTTCTTC. Translated, it gives CASSLELPPNEQFF.

This clonotype showed up just a few times. The CDR3 spells CASTERGLYNEQFF. Written as DNA, the CDR3 is TGTGCCAGCACCGAGCGGGGGCTCTACAATGAGCAGTTCTTC. The rearrangement joins TRBV6-6 to TRBJ2-1, with 8 bases identical to TRBD2. CDR3 length: 14 amino acids. V lost 7 bases and J lost 3; bases outside the gene matches: 5. Germline V gene data show CDR1 as MNHNY and CDR2 as SVGAGI (reference sequence).

CDR3 sequence reads: CASSQAPPGTSGSYEQYF. DNA of the CDR3: TGCGCCAGCAGCCAAGCCCCCCCCGGGACTAGCGGATCCTACGAGCAGTACTTC. This sequence joins TRBV4-1 and TRBJ2-7; 11 nucleotides line up with TRBD2. V lost 1 base and J lost 1; bases outside the gene matches: 9. Germline V lookup: CDR1 MGHRA, CDR2 YSYEKL. The CDR3 has 18 residues.

The rearrangement uses TRBV29-1 and TRBJ2-3; 7 bases map to TRBD2. This CDR3 contains 14 residues. CDR1 and CDR2 (germline): SQVTM, ANQGSEA. V lost 1 base, J lost 3 bases, and 4 bases stayed unmatched. Here the CDR3 DNA reads TGCAGCGTTGAAGCAAGCGGGATAACAGATACGCAGTATTTT. The encoded protein is CSVEASGITDTQYF.

The rearrangement uses TRBV6-5 and TRBJ2-3; TRBD2 matches 10 bases. Germline CDR1 and CDR2: MNHEY and SVGAGI. Germline trimming cut 3 bases from V and 0 bases from J; bases unmatched to any gene: 15. The CDR3 consists of 20 residues. CDR3 residues: CASSYGTSVNLRLSTDTQYF. Written as DNA, the CDR3 is TGTGCCAGCAGTTATGGGACTAGCGTGAATCTCCGCCTTAGCACAGATACGCAGTATTTT.

The V and J genes are TRBV28 and TRBJ2-1, with TRBD2 identical over 7 bases. Germline CDR1 and CDR2: MDHEN and SYDVKM. V gave up 2 bases and J gave up 5 bases; unmatched junction bases: 6. The CDR3 extends over 15 amino acids. CDR3 amino acids: CASSLTRLADNEQFF. DNA of the CDR3: TGTGCCAGCAGTTTAACTCGTCTAGCGGACAATGAGCAGTTCTTC.

This clonotype has a handful of counts. The genes are TRBV29-1 and TRBJ1-1; D not resolved. V gave up 7 bases and J gave up 0 bases, with 12 bases separating them. This CDR3 comprises 13 residues. From germline, CDR1 is SQVTM and CDR2 ANQGSEA. In nucleotides, the CDR3 is TGCAGCGCCCGAGAATCTTTGAACACTGAAGCTTTCTTT. It translates to CSARESLNTEAFF.

The chain couples TRBV5-5 to TRBJ1-1, with a possible D match to TRBD1 (5 bases). Looked up from germline, CDR1 is SGHKS and CDR2 is YYEKEE (reference sequence). V was trimmed by 4 bases and J by 5 bases, leaving 18 bases between them. This CDR3 contains 15 residues. CDR3 amino acids: CASSPYRNSRTEAFF. In nucleotides, the CDR3 is TGTGCCAGCAGCCCCTACAGGAATTCAAGGACTGAAGCTTTCTTT.

To note about this clonotype: This may arise from a read error, as a much more abundant clone is one base away. The J gene is TRBJ2-3, the V gene TRBV7-2; D uncertain. Germline loops: CDR1 SGHTA, CDR2 FQGNSA. This CDR3 has 11 amino acids. V shed 3 bases and J shed 8 bases, with 6 bases lying between them. Written as DNA, the CDR3 is TGTGCCAGCAGCTTTTACGCTACGCAGTATTTT. Translated: CASSFYATQYF.

This clonotype came up a few times. The V call is TRBV12-3 or TRBV12-4, the J call TRBJ1-6; D is ambiguous. Trimming stripped 4 bases from V and 9 bases from J, with 4 bases between. The CDR3 has 11 residues. In nucleotides, the CDR3 is TGTGCCAGCAGTTATGGTTCACCCCTCCACTTT. Translation: CASSYGSPLHF.

This clonotype has just a few counts. The chain employs TRBV6-6 and TRBJ2-5; D gene ambiguous. With 0 bases removed from V and 4 bases from J, the gap between germline ends came to 9 bases. The length of the CDR3 is 14 residues. The germline gives CDR1 MNHNY, CDR2 SVGAGI (reference sequence). CDR3: CASSYSGSTETQYF. The CDR3 DNA follows: TGTGCCAGCAGTTACTCAGGCAGTACAGAGACCCAGTACTTC.

This chain uses TRBV6-5 with TRBJ1-2; D is ambiguous. V was clipped by 2 bases and J by 8 bases, with 18 bases between them. The length of the CDR3 is 15 residues. CDR1 and CDR2 from the germline V gene are MNHEY and SVGAGI. CDR3 residues: CASSYDRRVREGYTF. CDR3 in DNA: TGTGCCAGCAGTTACGACCGTCGGGTTCGGGAGGGCTACACCTTC.

This clonotype was detected only a few times. This sequence joins TRBV9 and TRBJ2-1; 10 nucleotides line up with TRBD2. The V and J ends lost 0 bases and 5 bases, in that order; junction bases with no gene match: 17. The length of the CDR3 is 20 residues. The germline gives CDR1 SGDLS, CDR2 YYNGEE. CDR3 in amino acids: CASSVASRAGGPLRNNEQFF. CDR3 nucleotide sequence: TGTGCCAGCAGCGTAGCTTCAAGAGCGGGGGGGCCTCTCAGGAACAATGAGCAGTTCTTC.

This clonotype was observed a few times. The V call is TRBV24-1, the J call TRBJ2-6; possibly TRBD1 for D (6 bases). The V gene's germline CDR1 is KGHDR and CDR2 SFDVKD. This CDR3 region has 16 residues. V was pared by 3 bases and J by 0 bases, with 8 bases between. The CDR3 coding sequence is TGTGCCACCAGTGATGCGACAGGCTCTGGGGCCAACGTCCTGACTTTC. Translation gives CATSDATGSGANVLTF.

V and J are TRBV4-1 and TRBJ1-4; TRBD1 might be the D (5 bases). CDR3 length equals 14 residues. Trimming pared 1 base from V and 8 bases from J, leaving 11 bases between. In germline, CDR1 is MGHRA, CDR2 YSYEKL. This CDR3 reads CASSQVGDLEKLFF. The CDR3 DNA follows: TGCGCCAGCAGCCAAGTTGGGGACCTCGAAAAACTGTTTTTT.

This clonotype was counted between two and nine times. This chain connects TRBV15 to TRBJ2-7; 7 bases line up with TRBD1. The ends lost 3 bases at V and 3 bases at J; junction bases unmatched: 8. CDR3 length: 15 amino acids. The germline CDR1 and CDR2 sequences are LNHNV and YYDKDF (reference sequence). The CDR3 here is CATSRRRQGLYEQYF. The CDR3 nucleotides are TGTGCCACCAGCAGGCGTCGACAGGGTCTCTACGAGCAGTACTTC.

A note on this clonotype: Its ends do not fully match the called genes, so a read error is possible. The V and J genes are TRBV6-5 and TRBJ1-2; 7 nucleotides line up with TRBD1. Germline loops: CDR1 MNHEY, CDR2 SVGAGI. The CDR3 consists of 16 residues. CDR3 amino acids: CASSYSRRGGNYGYTF. The CDR3 DNA reads as TGTGCCAGCAGTTACTCCCGGAGAGGGGGCAATTATGGTTACACCTTC.

J is TRBJ2-5 and V is TRBV7-9; TRBD1 matches at 7 bases. J lost 4 bases, V lost 3 bases, and 5 bases had no gene match. CDR1 and CDR2 from the germline V gene are SEHNR and FQNEAQ (reference sequence). The CDR3 is made up of 14 amino acids. CDR3 sequence reads: CASSLGQLGETQYF. The CDR3 DNA reads TGTGCCAGCAGCTTGGGACAGTTGGGAGAGACCCAGTACTTC.

The chain couples TRBV24-1 to TRBJ2-3; 14 nucleotides line up with TRBD2. The length of the CDR3 is 17 residues. The J segment lost 3 bases and the V segment lost 3 bases, leaving 4 bases of the junction unmatched. Germline V lookup: CDR1 KGHDR, CDR2 SFDVKD. The CDR3 spells CATSDPGLAGATDTQYF. The CDR3 DNA sequence: TGTGCCACCAGTGATCCGGGACTAGCGGGGGCGACAGATACGCAGTATTTT.

This chain links TRBV5-1 with TRBJ2-7; 13 bases fit TRBD2. This CDR3 spans 19 amino acids. Germline lookup yields CDR1 SGHRS and CDR2 YFSETQ. Losses at the gene ends were 0 bases for V and 0 bases for J; bases not matched to a gene: 9. The CDR3 sequence is CASSLGDATSGGRSYEQYF. CDR3 DNA: TGCGCCAGCAGCTTGGGCGACGCGACTAGCGGGGGGCGCTCCTACGAGCAGTACTTC. Full variable domain (rest looked up from reference TRBV5-1 and TRBJ2-7): KAGVTQTPRYLIKTRGQQVTLSCSPISGHRSVSWYQQTPGQGLQFLFEYFSETQRNKGNFPGRFSGRQFSNSRSEMNVSTLELGDSALYLCASSLGDATSGGRSYEQYFGPGTRLTVT.